The sequence of this TCR beta chain was determined in a study of T-cell memory formation after mild COVID-19. Study results and limitations: CD4+ clones that contracted lay mainly in CM and EM; CD8+ ones lay in EMRA. Some clones that responded turned up in pre-infection memory, which suggests that cross-reactive memory joined in. Clones shrinking from day 15 to 85 showed even CD4/CD8 mixes; later expanders tilted CD4+.

Concerning this clonotype itself: Its specificity is unknown.

Germline V gene sequence: CDR1 MNHEY, CDR2 SVGAGI. This CDR3 has 14 residues. The germline V and J ends were trimmed by 2 bases and 7 bases, with 12 bases remaining between them. Libraries for TCRalpha and TCRbeta carried sample barcodes and unique molecular identifiers via 5'RACE. TCRdb passed the 5' RACE reads through MiXCR, listing each CDR3 protein once. This table has 190,000 or so distinct CDR3 sequences, roughly 23% appearing once. The sequencing sample was made of PBMCs or a T cell subset sorted from them (not recorded which). The sequence came from an adult woman who had mild COVID-19 (a few samples of this study predate the infection). Cell type and time point are not known. This sequence joins TRBV6-5 and TRBJ2-1; no definite D call. CDR3 region: CASSYLGNGNEQFF. The CDR3 DNA reads as TGTGCCAGCAGTTACCTGGGGAATGGGAATGAGCAGTTCTTC.